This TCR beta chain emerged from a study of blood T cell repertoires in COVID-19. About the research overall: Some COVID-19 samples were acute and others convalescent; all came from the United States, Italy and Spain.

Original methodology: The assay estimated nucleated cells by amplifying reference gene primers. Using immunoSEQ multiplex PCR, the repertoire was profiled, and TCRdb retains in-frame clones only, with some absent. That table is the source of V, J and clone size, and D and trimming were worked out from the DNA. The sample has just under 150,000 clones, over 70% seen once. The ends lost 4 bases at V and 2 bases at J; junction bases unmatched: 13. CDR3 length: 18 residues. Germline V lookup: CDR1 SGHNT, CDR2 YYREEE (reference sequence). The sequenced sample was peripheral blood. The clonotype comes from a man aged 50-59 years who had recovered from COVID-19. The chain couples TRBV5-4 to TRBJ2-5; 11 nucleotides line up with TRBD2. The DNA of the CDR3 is TGTGCCAGCAGCGAGGGGGTCCTAGCGGGGGGAACTCAAGAGACCCAGTACTTC. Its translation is CASSEGVLAGGTQETQYF.